This T cell receptor beta chain was captured by sequencing in a study of CD8 T cells in ankylosing spondylitis. Trimming took 3 bases from V and 5 from J; bases not matched to a gene: 10. CDR3 length equals 17 residues. The germline V gene has CDR1 SGHTA and CDR2 FQGNSA. This clonotype was seen more than once but under ten times. TCRdb itself ran the 5' RACE reads through MiXCR, one entry per CDR3 protein. The table records just under 350,000 distinct CDR3 sequences, roughly 15% of them present only once. The specimen sequenced was blood, either unsorted or a sorted T cell fraction (not recorded which). This receptor was identified in a male donor with ankylosing spondylitis or in good health (not recorded which). The V call is TRBV7-2, the J call TRBJ2-1; 10 bases fit TRBD1. CDR3 in amino acids: CASSFRDRGNSHNEQFF. The DNA for the CDR3 is TGTGCCAGCAGCTTCCGGGACAGGGGCAACAGCCACAATGAGCAGTTCTTC.